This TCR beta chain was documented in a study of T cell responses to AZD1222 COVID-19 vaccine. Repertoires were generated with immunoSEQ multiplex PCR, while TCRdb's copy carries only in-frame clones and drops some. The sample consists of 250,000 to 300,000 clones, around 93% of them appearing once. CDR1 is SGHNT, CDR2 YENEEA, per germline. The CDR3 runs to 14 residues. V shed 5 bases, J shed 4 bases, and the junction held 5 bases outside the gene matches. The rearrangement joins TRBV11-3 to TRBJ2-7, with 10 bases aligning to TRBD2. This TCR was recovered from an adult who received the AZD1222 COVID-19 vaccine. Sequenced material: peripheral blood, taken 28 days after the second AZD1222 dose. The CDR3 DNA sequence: TGTGCCAGCAGCCCTAGCGGGAGAGGGTACGAGCAGTACTTC. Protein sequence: CASSPSGRGYEQYF.